This entry lists 20 T cell receptor beta chains sequenced from one sample in a study of blood T cell repertoires in COVID-19. The method was immunoSEQ multiplex PCR; TCRdb's version includes in-frame clones alone and lacks a portion of them. The table lists around 72,000 clones, 65% to 85% of them singletons. The sequenced material came from peripheral blood. These receptor sequences come from a woman in her sixties or seventies with acute or convalescent COVID-19.

The J gene is TRBJ2-5, the V gene TRBV11-2, with D possibly being TRBD2 (5 bases). The V end lost 1 base, the J end lost 5 bases, and 8 bases lay between the germline ends. The CDR3 length is 13 residues. Germline-derived CDR1 and CDR2 are SGHAT and FQNNGV. The CDR3 region is CASSLGGRETQYF. The CDR3 DNA is TGTGCCAGCAGCTTAGGCGGGCGTGAGACCCAGTACTTC.

The genes are TRBV7-6 and TRBJ2-1; 8 bases fit TRBD1. This CDR3 is 14 amino acids long. Germline CDR1 and CDR2: SGHVS and FNYEAQ. The junction had 7 bases not matched to a gene; V was cut back by 5 bases and J by 7 bases. CDR3 sequence reads: CASSQGQATNEQFF. For the CDR3, the DNA is TGTGCCAGCAGCCAGGGACAGGCAACTAATGAGCAGTTCTTC. Full variable domain (rest looked up from reference TRBV7-6 and TRBJ2-1): GAGVSQSPRYKVTKRGQDVALRCDPISGHVSLYWYRQALGQGPEFLTYFNYEAQQDKSGLPNDRFSAERPEGSISTLTIQRTEQRDSAMYRCASSQGQATNEQFFGPGTRLTVL.

J is TRBJ1-2 and V is TRBV27; tentatively, D is TRBD1 (5 bases). This CDR3 region has 13 residues. The germline gives CDR1 MNHEY, CDR2 SMNVEV (reference sequence). The ends were cut back, 4 bases at V and 5 bases at J, with 11 bases in the middle. The CDR3 DNA follows: TGTGCCAGCAGTTCCCAAGACAGATATGGCTACACCTTC. It translates to CASSSQDRYGYTF.

The chain uses TRBV14 and TRBJ1-2, with 7 bases lining up with TRBD1. J was trimmed by 2 bases and V by 5 bases; bases with no gene match: 2. The CDR3 sequence is 13 residues long. Germline CDR1 reads SGHDN; CDR2 reads FVKESK. The CDR3 bases are TGTGCCAGCAGCGAGGGACAGAACTATGGCTACACCTTC. Its translation is CASSEGQNYGYTF.

A single count supports this clone. The CDR3 DNA reads as TGTGCCAGCAGTTACGGGACAGCAAACTATGGCTACACCTTC. It translates to CASSYGTANYGYTF. The rearrangement uses TRBV6-2 or TRBV6-3 and TRBJ1-2; TRBD1 aligns across 7 bases. With 2 bases clipped from V and 2 bases from J, the junction kept 2 bases outside the gene matches. In germline, CDR1 is MNHEY, CDR2 SVGEGT. This CDR3 has 14 residues.

The J gene is TRBJ2-5, the V gene TRBV5-1; 7 bases are a match to TRBD2. This CDR3 spans 15 amino acids. Germline assignment: CDR1 SGHRS and CDR2 YFSETQ. With V trimmed by 1 base and J by 3 bases, 6 bases remained unmatched. The CDR3: CASSLQGAGEETQYF. The CDR3, as DNA: TGCGCCAGCAGCTTGCAGGGCGCGGGGGAAGAGACCCAGTACTTC.

The chain links TRBV5-4 to TRBJ1-4, with D maybe TRBD1 (6 bases). Trimming took 4 bases from V and 0 from J, leaving 13 bases between them. Germline CDR1 is SGHNT and CDR2 is YYREEE (reference sequence). This CDR3 has 16 amino acids. In DNA, the CDR3 is TGTGCCAGCAGCACAGGACAGCGCGCAACTAATGAAAAACTGTTTTTT. Protein sequence: CASSTGQRATNEKLFF.

This chain uses TRBV6-5 with TRBJ1-5; TRBD1 matches 7 bases. The CDR3 runs to 14 residues. Germline-derived CDR1 and CDR2 are MNHEY and SVGAGI. Trimming took 8 bases from V and 3 from J; bases not matched to a gene: 7. The CDR3 protein is CASGVGQANQPQHF. The CDR3, as DNA: TGTGCCAGCGGGGTCGGACAGGCCAATCAGCCCCAGCATTTT.

The CDR3, as DNA: TGTGCCAGCAGCCACGGAGCGGGAGGAACCGGGGAGCTGTTTTTT. It translates to CASSHGAGGTGELFF. The chain employs TRBV3-1 (or the pseudogene TRBV3-2) and TRBJ2-2; 9 bases map to TRBD2. The V and J ends lost 3 bases and 5 bases, in that order; junction bases with no gene match: 4. This CDR3 is 15 amino acids long. Germline V CDR1 and CDR2: LGHDT, YNNKEL (reference sequence).

V and J are TRBV18 and TRBJ1-2; D gene uncertain. The CDR3 contains 15 residues. V was cut by 6 bases and J by 4 bases, with 18 bases left in between. Germline V gene lookup returns CDR1 KGHSH and CDR2 LQKENI. CDR3 DNA sequence: TGTGCCAGCTCCCCTCGGGAAGGACTAGGCTATGGCTACACCTTC. Translated, it gives CASSPREGLGYGYTF.

The V call is TRBV9, the J call TRBJ1-1, with 8 nucleotides matching TRBD1. The J segment lost 6 bases and the V segment lost 4 bases, leaving 8 bases of the junction unmatched. This CDR3 has 14 residues. Germline CDR1 is SGDLS and CDR2 is YYNGEE. DNA for the CDR3: TGTGCCAGCAGCCCGCAGGGGGCCGGGGCTGAAGCTTTCTTT. It specifies CASSPQGAGAEAFF.

The chain couples TRBV5-1 to TRBJ1-2; 9 bases align to TRBD1. The V segment lost 4 bases and the J segment 4 bases; nucleotides outside the gene matches: 2. This CDR3 spans 13 amino acids. From germline, CDR1 is SGHRS and CDR2 YFSETQ. In DNA form, the CDR3 reads TGCGCCAGCAGCATGGGACAGGGCTATGGCTACACCTTC. It codes for CASSMGQGYGYTF.

This sequence joins TRBV7-8 and TRBJ2-2; D unresolved. This CDR3 is built from 16 residues. Germline V CDR1 and CDR2: SGHVS, FQNEAQ. V dropped 0 bases and J dropped 8 bases, with 16 bases sitting between them. CDR3 DNA: TGTGCCAGCAGCTTAGCCCGTTTTACCGTCAGGGGGGAGCTGTTTTTT. Residues: CASSLARFTVRGELFF.

This clone was counted once. The J gene is TRBJ1-1, the V gene TRBV12-3 or TRBV12-4; D is undetermined. This CDR3 spans 13 amino acids. V was trimmed by 6 bases and J by 1 base, leaving 9 bases between them. CDR3 nucleotides: TGTGCCAGCAGAACTAGCGGGAACACTGAAGCTTTCTTT. Its protein is CASRTSGNTEAFF.

This clone was counted a few times. The V gene is TRBV5-1, the J gene TRBJ1-5; 7 nucleotides line up with TRBD1. This CDR3 has 13 residues. Per the germline V gene, CDR1 is SGHRS and CDR2 is YFSETQ. V gave up 5 bases and J gave up 5 bases; unmatched junction bases: 4. CDR3 amino acids: CASRTGVDQPQHF. The CDR3 region has the DNA TGCGCCAGCAGAACAGGGGTGGATCAGCCCCAGCATTTT.

The chain is built from TRBV30 and TRBJ2-3, with D tentatively TRBD2 (5 bases). Germline V gene sequence: CDR1 GTSNPN, CDR2 SVGIG (reference sequence). Trimming took off 1 base at V and 5 bases at J, with 16 bases between the two ends. The CDR3 contains 15 residues. CDR3 nucleotides: TGTGCCTGGAGTGCCCGGACGCTAGCACGAGATACGCAGTATTTT. Its translation is CAWSARTLARDTQYF.

This chain connects TRBV7-9 to TRBJ2-5; no firm D call. This CDR3 is built from 13 residues. V was trimmed by 0 bases and J by 6 bases, leaving 8 bases between them. The germline gives CDR1 SEHNR, CDR2 FQNEAQ (reference sequence). The CDR3 reads CASSLAHTKTQYF. CDR3 DNA sequence: TGTGCCAGCAGCTTAGCTCACACCAAGACCCAGTACTTC. The variable domain in full, completed from reference TRBV7-9 and TRBJ2-5, reads DTGVSQNPRHKITKRGQNVTFRCDPISEHNRLYWYRQTLGQGPEFLTYFQNEAQLEKSRLLSDRFSAERPKGSFSTLEIQRTEQGDSAMYLCASSLAHTKTQYFGPGTRLLVL.

The chain carries TRBV24-1 and TRBJ2-7, with 7 bases that match TRBD1. The CDR3 consists of 12 residues. Germline V gene lookup returns CDR1 KGHDR and CDR2 SFDVKD. With 7 bases clipped from V and 3 bases from J, the junction kept 2 bases outside the gene matches. This CDR3 is CATRQGNYEQYF. The CDR3 DNA is TGTGCCACCAGACAGGGGAACTACGAGCAGTACTTC.

The CDR3 region has the DNA TGTGCCAGCAGCGTAGATCGGGGGGGTATTGAGACCCAGTACTTC. Translating it yields CASSVDRGGIETQYF. The rearrangement links TRBV9 to TRBJ2-5; TRBD2 matches at 8 bases. CDR3 length: 15 amino acids. The germline V gene has CDR1 SGDLS and CDR2 YYNGEE. V gave up 0 bases and J gave up 5 bases; unmatched junction bases: 6.

The chain is built from TRBV14 and TRBJ2-5, with D perhaps TRBD2 (5 bases). Germline values: CDR1 SGHDN, CDR2 FVKESK. CDR3 length: 15 residues. V was clipped by 4 bases and J by 2 bases, with 14 bases between them. The CDR3 sequence is CASSLRRLPQETQYF. The DNA of the CDR3 is TGTGCCAGCAGCCTCCGGAGGCTCCCACAAGAGACCCAGTACTTC.